Listed below are T cell receptor beta chains from one sample, sequenced in a study of shared clonotypes between healthy human individuals. Assay: immunoSEQ multiplex PCR; the TCRdb copy retains only in-frame clones and omits some. The data hold some 1.5 million clones, with more than 95% observed a single time. Sequenced sample: naive CD4+ T cells sorted from blood. The receptors here all came from a young man in good health. CDR3s include the opening cysteine and the closing phenylalanine or tryptophan. D genes are given only for firm matches. Clone size, where shown, is once, few, many, or a class for clones that have expanded.

clone size: .
D gene: TRBD1
J gene: TRBJ2-7
V gene: TRBV10-1
CDR3 protein: CASSDPGTGGFEQYF
CDR3 DNA: TGCGCCAGCAGTGACCCCGGGACAGGGGGCTTCGAGCAGTACTTC

clone size: .
D gene: .
J gene: TRBJ1-1
V gene: TRBV5-6
CDR3 protein: CASSLVRAGGTEAFF
CDR3 DNA: TGTGCCAGCAGCTTAGTCAGGGCGGGTGGCACTGAAGCTTTCTTT

clone size: .
D gene: .
J gene: TRBJ1-1
V gene: TRBV7-2
CDR3 protein: CASRLGGDTEAFF
CDR3 DNA: TGTGCCAGCAGACTAGGGGGTGACACTGAAGCTTTCTTT

clone size: .
D gene: .
J gene: TRBJ1-5
V gene: TRBV7-2
CDR3 protein: CASSLREAGMGNQPQHF
CDR3 DNA: TGTGCCAGCAGCTTAAGGGAGGCGGGGATGGGCAATCAGCCCCAGCATTTT

clone size: .
D gene: .
J gene: TRBJ2-3
V gene: TRBV5-1
CDR3 protein: CASSPERGDTDTQYF
CDR3 DNA: TGCGCCAGCAGCCCAGAAAGGGGGGACACAGATACGCAGTATTTT

clone size: .
D gene: .
J gene: TRBJ2-2
V gene: TRBV5-1
CDR3 protein: CASSDRPSGELFF
CDR3 DNA: TGCGCCAGCAGCGATCGTCCGTCCGGGGAGCTGTTTTTT

clone size: .
D gene: .
J gene: TRBJ2-7
V gene: TRBV28
CDR3 protein: CASWAWDSPKVFAEQYF
CDR3 DNA: TGTGCCAGTTGGGCCTGGGACTCCCCTAAAGTCTTCGCCGAGCAGTACTTC

clone size: .
D gene: .
J gene: TRBJ2-7
V gene: TRBV28
CDR3 protein: CASAGPGYYEQYF
CDR3 DNA: TGTGCCAGCGCCGGGCCCGGATACTACGAGCAGTACTTC

clone size: .
D gene: .
J gene: TRBJ1-1
V gene: TRBV18
CDR3 protein: CASSPSDSLNTEAFF
CDR3 DNA: TGTGCCAGCTCACCATCGGACTCATTGAACACTGAAGCTTTCTTT

clone size: few
D gene: .
J gene: TRBJ1-2
V gene: TRBV27
CDR3 protein: CASRHDIYGYTF
CDR3 DNA: TGTGCCAGCAGGCACGACATCTATGGCTACACCTTC

clone size: .
D gene: .
J gene: TRBJ2-2
V gene: TRBV11-2
CDR3 protein: CASSLEGSPSTGELFF
CDR3 DNA: TGTGCCAGCAGCTTAGAAGGTTCACCTTCCACCGGGGAGCTGTTTTTT

clone size: .
D gene: TRBD2
J gene: TRBJ2-3
V gene: TRBV19
CDR3 protein: CASVVEREGADTQYF
CDR3 DNA: TGTGCCAGCGTCGTTGAGCGGGAAGGGGCAGATACGCAGTATTTT

clone size: .
D gene: TRBD2
J gene: TRBJ2-2
V gene: TRBV5-1
CDR3 protein: CASSATSGRGNTGELFF
CDR3 DNA: TGCGCCAGCAGCGCAACTAGCGGGCGAGGTAACACCGGGGAGCTGTTTTTT

clone size: .
D gene: .
J gene: TRBJ1-2
V gene: TRBV7-9
CDR3 protein: CASYEQGENYGYTF
CDR3 DNA: TGTGCCAGCTATGAACAAGGGGAGAACTATGGCTACACCTTC

clone size: .
D gene: .
J gene: TRBJ2-7
V gene: TRBV6-1
CDR3 protein: CASSEIRLAYEQYF
CDR3 DNA: TGTGCCAGCAGTGAGATAAGACTAGCCTACGAGCAGTACTTC

clone size: .
D gene: .
J gene: TRBJ1-1
V gene: TRBV29-1
CDR3 protein: CSVVEGVAEAFF
CDR3 DNA: TGCAGCGTTGTAGAGGGGGTGGCTGAAGCTTTCTTT

clone size: .
D gene: .
J gene: TRBJ2-7
V gene: TRBV6-1
CDR3 protein: CASSEAKYRESYEQYF
CDR3 DNA: TGTGCCAGCAGTGAAGCGAAATACAGGGAAAGCTACGAGCAGTACTTC

clone size: .
D gene: .
J gene: TRBJ2-7
V gene: TRBV6-5
CDR3 protein: CASSYGGANYEQYF
CDR3 DNA: TGTGCCAGCAGTTACGGGGGGGCGAACTACGAGCAGTACTTC

clone size: .
D gene: .
J gene: TRBJ2-5
V gene: TRBV18
CDR3 protein: CASSPRFSSKQETQYF
CDR3 DNA: TGTGCCAGCTCACCAAGGTTCAGCTCTAAACAAGAGACCCAGTACTTC

clone size: .
D gene: .
J gene: TRBJ1-2
V gene: TRBV6-5
CDR3 protein: CASSSGGGDTF
CDR3 DNA: TGTGCCAGCAGTTCCGGGGGGGGCGACACCTTC

clone size: .
D gene: .
J gene: TRBJ2-1
V gene: TRBV7-9
CDR3 protein: CASSPSWGAGYNEQFF
CDR3 DNA: TGTGCCAGCAGCCCCAGTTGGGGGGCGGGTTACAATGAGCAGTTCTTC

clone size: .
D gene: .
J gene: TRBJ2-7
V gene: TRBV28
CDR3 protein: CASQSGQLTYEQYF
CDR3 DNA: TGTGCCAGCCAGTCTGGACAGTTGACCTACGAGCAGTACTTC

clone size: .
D gene: .
J gene: TRBJ1-3
V gene: TRBV28
CDR3 protein: CASTGASLGGNTIYF
CDR3 DNA: TGTGCCAGCACCGGTGCGTCGTTAGGAGGAAACACCATATATTTT

clone size: .
D gene: .
J gene: TRBJ2-7
V gene: TRBV9
CDR3 protein: CASSVGWQLGEQYF
CDR3 DNA: TGTGCCAGCAGCGTAGGGTGGCAGCTGGGCGAGCAGTACTTC